Each of the 21 T cell receptor beta chains below was sequenced from the same sample in a study of identical twins. TCRdb recomputed calls from the 5' RACE reads with MiXCR, one row per CDR3 protein. Of hundreds of thousands of distinct CDR3 sequences detected, approximately 22% appear once; the ten largest clones hold over 4%. The sample was also linked to a second study, of T cells expressing NK-cell markers.

The sequenced sample was PBMCs. The source of these receptors is a woman aged 18-30 years in good health.

The V and J genes are TRBV4-2 and TRBJ2-7; TRBD2 agrees at 8 bases. This CDR3 is 15 amino acids long. Germline trimming cut 2 bases from V and 2 bases from J; bases unmatched to any gene: 5. Germline V gene lookup returns CDR1 LGHNA and CDR2 YNFKEQ. The CDR3 DNA sequence: TGTGCCAGCAGCCAAAGGGACGGGGGGGCCTACGAGCAGTACTTC. It encodes CASSQRDGGAYEQYF.

This clonotype showed up just a few times. The chain couples TRBV20-1 to TRBJ2-5; unclear D gene. Germline V gives CDR1 DFQATT, CDR2 SNEGSKA (reference sequence). With 3 bases removed from V and 2 bases from J, the gap between germline ends came to 16 bases. The CDR3 has 15 residues. The CDR3 bases are TGCAGTGCTAGGGGGATAGCTGGGTCACAAGAGACCCAGTACTTC. Its translation is CSARGIAGSQETQYF.

In DNA, the CDR3 is TGTGCCGCGGCGGGCGGGAGTAACGATGAGCAGTTCTTC. Encoded protein: CAAAGGSNDEQFF. The chain has TRBV10-3 and TRBJ2-1; 7 bases map to TRBD2. CDR1 is ENHRY, CDR2 SYGVKD, per germline. The CDR3 totals 13 residues. Trimming cost V 11 bases and J 8 bases; bases outside gene matches: 12.

This chain connects TRBV11-2 to TRBJ2-2; D uncertain. The V end lost 4 bases, the J end lost 4 bases, and 10 bases lay between the germline ends. Looked up from germline, CDR1 is SGHAT and CDR2 is FQNNGV. The CDR3 spans 14 residues. CDR3 sequence: CASSYDVGTGELFF. CDR3 coding DNA: TGTGCCAGCAGCTACGACGTGGGCACCGGGGAGCTGTTTTTT.

J is TRBJ1-2 and V is TRBV5-1; weak D call: TRBD1 (6 bases). Trimming left V 3 bases short and J 9 bases short, with 18 bases between. The germline gives CDR1 SGHRS, CDR2 YFSETQ. The CDR3 totals 14 residues. CDR3 protein: CASSSGDGRGRYTF. The CDR3 bases are TGCGCCAGCAGCTCCGGGGACGGCCGGGGGCGCTACACCTTC.

V is TRBV10-3 and J is TRBJ2-7; 10 bases map to TRBD2. The CDR3 sequence is 15 residues long. The ends lost 7 bases at V and 4 bases at J; junction bases unmatched: 10. The germline CDR1 and CDR2 sequences are ENHRY and SYGVKD. CDR3 in amino acids: CAIKQELAGWYEQYF. The CDR3 DNA reads as TGTGCCATCAAGCAAGAACTAGCGGGATGGTACGAGCAGTACTTC.

J is TRBJ2-7 and V is TRBV18, with D possibly being TRBD1 or TRBD2 (5 bases each). Germline V CDR1 and CDR2: KGHSH, LQKENI. CDR3 length equals 12 residues. Trimming removed 5 bases from V and 11 bases from J, with 16 bases in between. The CDR3 DNA reads TGTGCCAGCTCATCCGGGGACGGGGCGGAGTACTTC. This encodes CASSSGDGAEYF.

The table lists this clonotype with a few counts. The chain uses TRBV11-1 and TRBJ1-1; D call uncertain. Germline values: CDR1 SGHAT, CDR2 FQDESV (reference sequence). This CDR3 is 17 amino acids long. With 5 bases removed from V and 3 bases from J, the gap between germline ends came to 22 bases. CDR3 sequence: CASSLIFQAHGDTEAFF. The CDR3 coding sequence is TGTGCCAGCAGCCTCATTTTCCAGGCACACGGGGACACTGAAGCTTTCTTT.

J is TRBJ2-1 and V is TRBV6-1, with 9 positions matching TRBD1. The CDR3 runs to 17 residues. J lost 6 bases, V lost 6 bases, and 15 bases had no gene match. Germline CDR1 reads MNHNS; CDR2 reads SASEGT. The CDR3 loop reads CASSPRGQGRGVNEQFF. In nucleotides, the CDR3 is TGTGCCAGCAGCCCCCGAGGACAGGGGAGAGGGGTCAATGAGCAGTTCTTC.

This clonotype was detected only a few times. This chain uses TRBV27 with TRBJ1-6; D remains unclear. The V gene's germline CDR1 is MNHEY and CDR2 SMNVEV (reference sequence). There are 14 residues in the CDR3. The germline V and J ends were trimmed by 5 bases and 7 bases, with 12 bases remaining between them. CDR3 amino acids: CASSRHGRNSPLHF. In nucleotides, the CDR3 is TGTGCCAGCAGTCGACACGGAAGGAATTCACCCCTCCACTTT.

This clonotype was recorded a few times. The chain combines TRBV27 with TRBJ2-7, with TRBD1 matching 10 bases. The CDR3 spans 15 residues. In germline, CDR1 is MNHEY, CDR2 SMNVEV (reference sequence). The ends lost 5 bases at V and 4 bases at J; junction bases unmatched: 8. The CDR3 here is CASSPIWDRGYEQYF. DNA of the CDR3: TGTGCCAGCAGTCCCATTTGGGACAGGGGTTACGAGCAGTACTTC.

The CDR3: CAWSVSGGDGYTF. In DNA, the CDR3 is TGTGCCTGGAGTGTAAGCGGGGGCGATGGCTACACCTTC. The genes are TRBV30 and TRBJ1-2, with D possibly being TRBD1 (6 bases). There are 13 residues in the CDR3. The germline CDR1 and CDR2 sequences are GTSNPN and SVGIG (reference sequence). V lost 0 bases, J lost 6 bases, and 11 bases lay in between.

This clonotype was found a few times. The V and J genes are TRBV11-1 and TRBJ2-4; the D gene is possibly TRBD2 (6 bases). The germline CDR1 and CDR2 sequences are SGHAT and FQDESV (reference sequence). The CDR3 is 18 amino acids. With 4 bases removed from V and 3 bases from J, the gap between germline ends came to 22 bases. The CDR3 protein is CASSSRAWDSVGKNIQYF. The CDR3 nucleotides read TGTGCCAGCAGCTCCCGTGCCTGGGACTCCGTGGGCAAAAACATTCAGTACTTC.

This clonotype was observed many times. The chain combines TRBV7-3 with TRBJ2-1; 7 bases agree with TRBD2. V trimming: 4 bases; J trimming: 14 bases; junction bases outside the gene matches: 11. Germline assignment: CDR1 SGHTA and CDR2 FQGTGA. The length of the CDR3 is 13 residues. The CDR3 sequence is CASSSSTGGSKFF. The CDR3 DNA is TGTGCCAGCAGCTCCTCGACGGGGGGAAGCAAGTTCTTC.

The chain is built from TRBV6-6 and TRBJ1-1; D gene unclear. This CDR3 contains 13 residues. Germline V gene sequence: CDR1 MNHNY, CDR2 SVGAGI (reference sequence). The V end was cut by 0 bases, the J end by 7 bases, with 9 bases between. The CDR3 loop reads CASSYSRRIEAFF. In DNA form, the CDR3 reads TGTGCCAGCAGTTACTCGAGGCGGATTGAAGCTTTCTTT.

The gene calls are TRBV27 and TRBJ2-7; D may correspond to TRBD1 or TRBD2 (5 bases each). Germline CDR1 and CDR2: MNHEY and SMNVEV (reference sequence). V was trimmed by 0 bases and J by 7 bases, leaving 10 bases between them. CDR3 length: 13 residues. The CDR3 DNA sequence: TGTGCCAGCAGTTTATCGGAATGGGGGGAGCAGTACTTC. It codes for CASSLSEWGEQYF.

Only a few counts were recorded for this clonotype. This chain connects TRBV20-1 to TRBJ2-7, with TRBD2 as a possible D gene (6 bases). V was shortened by 6 bases and J by 5 bases, with 11 bases between the two germline ends. CDR1 and CDR2 (germline): DFQATT, SNEGSKA (reference sequence). The CDR3 length is 11 residues. The DNA for the CDR3 is TGCAGTGCAAAGGGCGGGGACGAGCAGTACTTC. It is translated as CSAKGGDEQYF.

This clonotype was counted only a few times. The V gene is TRBV20-1, the J gene TRBJ2-5; unclear D gene. This CDR3 comprises 13 residues. The germline CDR1 and CDR2 sequences are DFQATT and SNEGSKA (reference sequence). Between the trimmed V and J ends, which lost 3 bases and 1 base, there was a span of 9 bases. The CDR3 nucleotides read TGCAGTGCTAGTCGGCGGTCCCAAGAGACCCAGTACTTC. Amino acids: CSASRRSQETQYF.

This clonotype appeared a few times. This chain links TRBV12-3 or TRBV12-4 with TRBJ1-1; D is unclear. This CDR3 is built from 10 residues. Between the trimmed V and J ends, which lost 8 bases and 8 bases, there was a span of 9 bases. The CDR3 is CASLPDEAFF. The CDR3 nucleotides read TGTGCCAGCCTCCCGGACGAAGCTTTCTTT.

With respect to this clonotype: The junction differs from germline at one of its ends, possibly a read error. V gene TRBV20-1 combines with J gene TRBJ1-5, with unresolved D. Germline CDR1 is DFQATT and CDR2 is SNEGSKA (reference sequence). This CDR3 spans 12 amino acids. The CDR3 spells CSAREPDQPQHF. The DNA of the CDR3 is TGCAGTGCTCGAGAACCCGATCAGCCCCAGCATTTT.

The chain joins TRBV29-1 to TRBJ1-4, with D unresolved. The length of the CDR3 is 14 residues. V lost 6 bases and J 8 bases, leaving 19 bases between the germline ends. CDR1 is SQVTM, CDR2 ANQGSEA, per germline. CDR3 residues: CSVAEDRAREKLFF. The CDR3 DNA reads TGCAGCGTCGCCGAGGATAGGGCTCGGGAAAAACTGTTTTTT.